This note documents a single T cell receptor beta chain sequence. Its antigen is unidentified. The source of the sample is a study of T cells in Graves' hyperthyroidism and ophthalmopathy. The germline CDR1 and CDR2 sequences are LGHDT and YNNKEL (reference sequence). V lost 0 bases, J lost 2 bases, and 10 bases lay in between. The length of the CDR3 is 15 residues. Overall study findings and caveats: Blood held most thyroid clonotypes expanded above 0.001 frequency.

Regions amplified from RNA transcripts were the TCR beta CDR3 regions. RT-PCR in the first round (using the HTBI primer set) targeted the TCR CDR3. One entry per CDR3 protein results from TCRdb running MiXCR on the multiplex PCR reads. The data show under 250,000 distinct CDR3 sequences, over 20% seen once. Sequencing used blood. This clonotype was sampled from a woman aged 40 to 50 with Graves' ophthalmopathy. This chain connects TRBV3-1 to TRBJ2-5; D call uncertain. This chain's CDR3 is CASSQDVYPQETQYF. CDR3 nucleotide sequence: TGTGCCAGCAGCCAAGACGTCTATCCTCAAGAGACCCAGTACTTC.